The 21 T cell receptor beta chains below were found in one sample sequenced in a study of cytomegalovirus exposure and HLA in healthy donors. The PCR was carried out with 60 Vbeta primers and 13 Jbeta primers. Clones were sequenced by immunoSEQ multiplex PCR, and TCRdb holds only the in-frame ones, with some missing. This table has under 100,000 clones, about three quarters appearing once. What was sequenced was PBMCs. The receptor set was obtained from a human donor in good health.

V gene TRBV5-4 combines with J gene TRBJ1-1; TRBD1 is a possible D gene (5 bases). V lost 0 bases to trimming and J lost 4 bases, with 13 bases between them. The CDR3 is made up of 15 amino acids. CDR1 and CDR2 (germline): SGHNT, YYREEE (reference sequence). In nucleotides, the CDR3 is TGTGCCAGCAGCTTGGCTCGCGGCCAGGGCACTGAAGCTTTCTTT. Its protein product is CASSLARGQGTEAFF. The full variable domain, completed using reference TRBV5-4 and TRBJ1-1, is ETGVTQSPTHLIKTRGQQVTLRCSSQSGHNTVSWYQQALGQGPQFIFQYYREEENGRGNFPPRFSGLQFPNYSSELNVNALELDDSALYLCASSLARGQGTEAFFGQGTRLTVV.

The gene calls are TRBV11-2 and TRBJ2-1; 12 bases agree with TRBD2. CDR1 is SGHAT, CDR2 FQNNGV, per germline. Germline trimming cut 1 base from V and 8 bases from J; bases unmatched to any gene: 6. This CDR3 spans 16 amino acids. CDR3 sequence reads: CASSLGLAGGMDEQFF. The CDR3 nucleotides read TGTGCCAGCAGCTTAGGGCTAGCGGGAGGGATGGATGAGCAGTTCTTC.

The CDR3 is CASSLEAVPNYGYTF. In DNA, the CDR3 is TGTGCCAGTAGCTTGGAGGCGGTCCCTAACTATGGCTACACCTTC. The genes are TRBV19 and TRBJ1-2, with no clear D. Trimming removed 6 bases from V and 0 bases from J, with 14 bases in between. The length of the CDR3 is 15 residues. Germline CDR1 is LNHDA and CDR2 is SQIVND (reference sequence).

The V call is TRBV9, the J call TRBJ2-1, with 7 bases matching TRBD2. Unmatched junction bases numbered 7, after V lost 4 bases and J lost 6 bases. Germline V gene lookup returns CDR1 SGDLS and CDR2 YYNGEE. This CDR3 spans 14 amino acids. The CDR3 DNA reads TGTGCCAGCAGCTGGGAGGGCCGTTTCAATGAGCAGTTCTTC. Amino acids: CASSWEGRFNEQFF. The full variable domain, completed using reference TRBV9 and TRBJ2-1, is DSGVTQTPKHLITATGQRVTLRCSPRSGDLSVYWYQQSLDQGLQFLIQYYNGEERAKGNILERFSAQQFPDLHSELNLSSLELGDSALYFCASSWEGRFNEQFFGPGTRLTVL.

The rearrangement joins TRBV7-6 to TRBJ1-1, with 7 bases aligning to TRBD1. Germline V gives CDR1 SGHVS, CDR2 FNYEAQ. The J segment lost 3 bases and the V segment lost 6 bases, leaving 7 bases of the junction unmatched. This CDR3 region has 14 residues. The CDR3 region has the DNA TGTGCCAGCAGTAACCGACAGGGTTACACTGAAGCTTTCTTT. As protein: CASSNRQGYTEAFF. The full variable domain, its missing parts supplied by reference TRBV7-6 and TRBJ1-1, is GAGVSQSPRYKVTKRGQDVALRCDPISGHVSLYWYRQALGQGPEFLTYFNYEAQQDKSGLPNDRFSAERPEGSISTLTIQRTEQRDSAMYRCASSNRQGYTEAFFGQGTRLTVV.

J is TRBJ1-2 and V is TRBV10-3; 7 positions match TRBD1. Germline V gene sequence: CDR1 ENHRY, CDR2 SYGVKD. The V and J ends lost 3 bases and 4 bases, in that order; junction bases with no gene match: 8. The CDR3 totals 15 residues. The CDR3 region has the DNA TGTGCCATCAGTGATAGTGGGGACAGCATCTATGGCTACACCTTC. Amino acids: CAISDSGDSIYGYTF.

This rearrangement joins TRBV5-4 to TRBJ1-2, with D possibly being TRBD1 (6 bases). This CDR3 region has 12 residues. V dropped 5 bases and J dropped 7 bases, with 12 bases sitting between them. The germline V gene encodes CDR1 SGHNT and CDR2 YYREEE (reference sequence). The CDR3 spells CASRHTGCGYTF. The CDR3 bases are TGTGCCAGCAGGCATACAGGGTGTGGCTACACCTTC.

This chain's CDR3 is CASSLGAGGTQETQYF. The CDR3 nucleotides are TGTGCCAGCAGCCTCGGAGCGGGAGGGACCCAAGAGACCCAGTACTTC. The rearrangement links TRBV25-1 to TRBJ2-5, with 10 bases lining up with TRBD2. Germline V gene lookup returns CDR1 MGHDK and CDR2 SYGVNS. After removal of 6 bases from V and 1 base from J, the junction contained 8 bases not matched to a gene. This CDR3 has 16 amino acids.

This clone was detected only a few times. The chain has TRBV9 and TRBJ1-1, with D possibly matching TRBD1 (5 bases). In germline, CDR1 is SGDLS, CDR2 YYNGEE. The ends were cut back, 3 bases at V and 5 bases at J, with 11 bases in the middle. There are 13 residues in the CDR3. This CDR3 reads CASSEGQITEAFF. In DNA, the CDR3 is TGTGCCAGCAGCGAGGGGCAGATAACTGAAGCTTTCTTT. The complete variable domain, with remaining parts taken from reference TRBV9 and TRBJ1-1, reads DSGVTQTPKHLITATGQRVTLRCSPRSGDLSVYWYQQSLDQGLQFLIQYYNGEERAKGNILERFSAQQFPDLHSELNLSSLELGDSALYFCASSEGQITEAFFGQGTRLTVV.

This clone was observed a single time. The chain carries TRBV29-1 and TRBJ1-5; TRBD1 is a possible D gene (6 bases). V lost 7 bases to trimming and J lost 3 bases, with 19 bases between them. CDR3 length: 15 residues. Per the germline V gene, CDR1 is SQVTM and CDR2 is ANQGSEA. CDR3 coding DNA: TGCAGCGCCGTGATGGGGCAGGGGATCAATCAGCCCCAGCATTTT. Translated: CSAVMGQGINQPQHF.

This chain joins TRBV7-8 and TRBJ1-1; D unclear. Germline V CDR1 and CDR2: SGHVS, FQNEAQ. V was pared by 1 base and J by 0 bases, with 12 bases between. This CDR3 contains 16 residues. The CDR3 coding sequence is TGTGCCAGCAGCTTAGTAGCTCGACGGGTGAACACTGAAGCTTTCTTT. Protein: CASSLVARRVNTEAFF. Filled out from reference TRBV7-8 and TRBJ1-1, the complete variable domain reads GAGVSQSPRYKVAKRGQDVALRCDPISGHVSLFWYQQALGQGPEFLTYFQNEAQLDKSGLPSDRFFAERPEGSVSTLKIQRTQQEDSAVYLCASSLVARRVNTEAFFGQGTRLTVV.

The V and J genes are TRBV27 and TRBJ1-4, with D tentatively TRBD1 (5 bases). V dropped 5 bases and J dropped 6 bases, with 16 bases sitting between them. The CDR3 runs 15 residues. Germline V gives CDR1 MNHEY, CDR2 SMNVEV (reference sequence). The CDR3 loop reads CASSAAGLEYEKLFF. The CDR3 DNA reads TGTGCCAGCAGTGCCGCAGGGTTGGAATATGAAAAACTGTTTTTT. The full variable domain, its missing parts supplied by reference TRBV27 and TRBJ1-4, is EAQVTQNPRYLITVTGKKLTVTCSQNMNHEYMSWYRQDPGLGLRQIYYSMNVEVTDKGDVPEGYKVSRKEKRNFPLILESPSPNQTSLYFCASSAAGLEYEKLFFGSGTQLSVL.

This rearrangement joins TRBV20-1 to TRBJ1-1; D is undetermined. This CDR3 comprises 11 residues. Deletions cut 1 base from V and 8 bases from J, with 8 bases between. CDR1 DFQATT and CDR2 SNEGSKA come from the germline V gene (reference sequence). The CDR3 region is CSARGAEEAFF. CDR3 in DNA: TGCAGTGCTAGAGGGGCTGAGGAAGCTTTCTTT.

The genes are TRBV14 and TRBJ1-1, with 7 bases that match TRBD1. Germline V gene sequence: CDR1 SGHDN, CDR2 FVKESK. The CDR3 runs to 13 residues. The trim removed 4 bases at V and 7 bases at J, leaving 6 bases unmatched. This CDR3 reads CASSPNRGREAFF. CDR3 nucleotides: TGTGCCAGCAGCCCAAACAGGGGACGTGAAGCTTTCTTT.

The V gene is TRBV18, the J gene TRBJ1-5, with D unclear. CDR1 and CDR2 (germline): KGHSH, LQKENI. This CDR3 has 15 amino acids. Trimming pared 4 bases from V and 4 bases from J, leaving 14 bases between. CDR3 in amino acids: CASSLTGVGNQPQHF. CDR3 bases: TGTGCCAGCTCACTTACCGGGGTAGGGAATCAGCCCCAGCATTTT.

A few counts support this clone. The V gene is TRBV6-5, the J gene TRBJ2-3; D possibly corresponds to TRBD1 (6 bases). The CDR3 covers 14 residues. The V gene's germline CDR1 is MNHEY and CDR2 SVGAGI. Trimming took 7 bases from V and 3 from J, leaving 14 bases between them. The CDR3 loop reads CASTLGQGTDTQYF. As DNA, the CDR3 is TGTGCCAGCACCCTCGGGCAGGGGACAGATACGCAGTATTTT.

The chain is built from TRBV6-6 and TRBJ1-1; D may be TRBD1 (5 bases). The CDR3 is made up of 15 amino acids. Germline V gene lookup returns CDR1 MNHNY and CDR2 SVGAGI (reference sequence). Trimming stripped 6 bases from V and 1 base from J, with 15 bases between. The CDR3 region is CASSPRGGGNTEAFF. In DNA, the CDR3 is TGTGCCAGCAGCCCACGCGGGGGGGGGAACACTGAAGCTTTCTTT.

CDR3 nucleotides: TGCGCCAGCAGTGTAGCGGGGGGGCGGGACGGGGAGCTGTTTTTT. As protein: CASSVAGGRDGELFF. The chain is built from TRBV10-1 and TRBJ2-2, with 11 bases identical to TRBD2. J lost 7 bases, V lost 4 bases, and 5 bases had no gene match. CDR3 length equals 15 residues. The germline V gene encodes CDR1 WNHNN and CDR2 SYGVQD (reference sequence).

This chain joins TRBV6-1 and TRBJ1-4, with D maybe TRBD1 (5 bases). Germline CDR1 reads MNHNS; CDR2 reads SASEGT. This CDR3 is 17 amino acids long. Trimming removed 0 bases from V and 0 bases from J, with 11 bases in between. In DNA, the CDR3 is TGTGCCAGCAGTGAAGCGCTCTCGGACACAACTAATGAAAAACTGTTTTTT. Amino acid sequence: CASSEALSDTTNEKLFF.

This clone has a handful of counts. V gene TRBV10-1 combines with J gene TRBJ2-1; D remains unclear. The CDR3 loop spans 12 amino acids. CDR1 is WNHNN, CDR2 SYGVQD, per germline (reference sequence). Between the trimmed V and J ends, which lost 3 bases and 8 bases, there was a span of 8 bases. The chain's CDR3 is CASSELGDEQFF. The CDR3 DNA sequence: TGCGCCAGCAGTGAATTGGGCGATGAGCAGTTCTTC.

The J gene is TRBJ1-2, the V gene TRBV19, with D perhaps TRBD1 (5 bases). This CDR3 has 17 residues. Trimming shortened V by 3 bases and J by 3 bases, and 20 bases separated the two germline ends. Germline V gene lookup returns CDR1 LNHDA and CDR2 SQIVND (reference sequence). The CDR3 bases are TGTGCCAGTAGTATTATAATAGGAGCGGGACCGGACTATGGCTACACCTTC. Amino acid sequence: CASSIIIGAGPDYGYTF.